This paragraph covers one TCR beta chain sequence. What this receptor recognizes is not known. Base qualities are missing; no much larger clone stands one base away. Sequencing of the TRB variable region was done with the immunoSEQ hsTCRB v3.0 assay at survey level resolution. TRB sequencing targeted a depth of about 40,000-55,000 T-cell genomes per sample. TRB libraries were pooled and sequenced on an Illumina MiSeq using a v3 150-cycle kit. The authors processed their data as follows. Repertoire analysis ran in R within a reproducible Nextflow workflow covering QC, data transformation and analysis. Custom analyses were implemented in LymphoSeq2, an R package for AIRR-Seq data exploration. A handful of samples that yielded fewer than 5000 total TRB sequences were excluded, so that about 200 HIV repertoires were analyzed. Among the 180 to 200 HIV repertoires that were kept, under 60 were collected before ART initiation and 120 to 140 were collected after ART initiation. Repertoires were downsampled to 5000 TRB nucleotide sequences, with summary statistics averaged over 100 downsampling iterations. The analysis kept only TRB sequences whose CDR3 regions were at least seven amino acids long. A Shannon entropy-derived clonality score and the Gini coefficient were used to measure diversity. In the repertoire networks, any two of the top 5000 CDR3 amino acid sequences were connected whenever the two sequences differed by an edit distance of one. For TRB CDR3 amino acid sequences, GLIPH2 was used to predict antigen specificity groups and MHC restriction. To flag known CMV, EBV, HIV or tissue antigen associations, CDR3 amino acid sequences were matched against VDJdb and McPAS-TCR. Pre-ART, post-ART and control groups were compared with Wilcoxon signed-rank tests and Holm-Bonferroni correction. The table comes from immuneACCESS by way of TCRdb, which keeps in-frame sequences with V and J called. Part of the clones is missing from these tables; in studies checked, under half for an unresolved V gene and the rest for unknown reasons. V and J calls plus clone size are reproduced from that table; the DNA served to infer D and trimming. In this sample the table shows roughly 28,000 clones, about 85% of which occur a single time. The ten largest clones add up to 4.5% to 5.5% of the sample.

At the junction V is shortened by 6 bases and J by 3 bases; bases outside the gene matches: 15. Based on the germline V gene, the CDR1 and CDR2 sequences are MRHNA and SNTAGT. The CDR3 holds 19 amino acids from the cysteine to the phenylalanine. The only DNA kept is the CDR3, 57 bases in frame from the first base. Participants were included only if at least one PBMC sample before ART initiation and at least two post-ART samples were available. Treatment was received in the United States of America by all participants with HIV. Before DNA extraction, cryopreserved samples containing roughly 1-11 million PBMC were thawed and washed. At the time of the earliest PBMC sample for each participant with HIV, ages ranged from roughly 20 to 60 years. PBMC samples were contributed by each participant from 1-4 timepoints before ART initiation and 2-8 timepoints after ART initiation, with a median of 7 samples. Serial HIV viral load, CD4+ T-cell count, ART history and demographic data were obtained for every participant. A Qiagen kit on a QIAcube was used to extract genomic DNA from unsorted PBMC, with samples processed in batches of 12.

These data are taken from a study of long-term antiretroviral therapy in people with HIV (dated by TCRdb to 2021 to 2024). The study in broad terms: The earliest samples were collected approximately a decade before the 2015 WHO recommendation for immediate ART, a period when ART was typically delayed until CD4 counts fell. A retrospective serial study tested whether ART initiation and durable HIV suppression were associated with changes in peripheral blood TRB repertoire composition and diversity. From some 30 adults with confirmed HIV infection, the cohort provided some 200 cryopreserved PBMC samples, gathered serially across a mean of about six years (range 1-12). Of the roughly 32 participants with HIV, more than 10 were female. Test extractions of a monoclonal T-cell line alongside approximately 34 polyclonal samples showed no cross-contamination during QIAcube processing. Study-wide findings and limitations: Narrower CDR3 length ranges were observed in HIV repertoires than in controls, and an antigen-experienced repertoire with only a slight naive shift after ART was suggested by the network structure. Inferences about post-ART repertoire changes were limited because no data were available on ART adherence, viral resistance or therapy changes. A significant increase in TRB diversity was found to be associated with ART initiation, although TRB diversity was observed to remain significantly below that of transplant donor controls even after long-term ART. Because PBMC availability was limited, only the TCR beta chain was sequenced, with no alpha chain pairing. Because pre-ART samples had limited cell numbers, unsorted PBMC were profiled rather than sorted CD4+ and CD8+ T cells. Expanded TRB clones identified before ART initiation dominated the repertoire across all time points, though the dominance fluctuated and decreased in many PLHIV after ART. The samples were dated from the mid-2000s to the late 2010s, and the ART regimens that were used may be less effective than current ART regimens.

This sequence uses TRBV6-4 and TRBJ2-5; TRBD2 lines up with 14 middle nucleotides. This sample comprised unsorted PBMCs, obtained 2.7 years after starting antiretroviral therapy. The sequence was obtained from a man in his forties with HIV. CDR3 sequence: CASRVPGLAGVEGEETQYF. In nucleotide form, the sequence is TGTGCCAGCAGGGTTCCGGGACTAGCGGGAGTGGAAGGGGAAGAGACCCAGTACTTC.